The clone carrying this T cell receptor beta chain has a count of ten or more. Germline V gives CDR1 SGHNT, CDR2 YENEEA. This CDR3 spans 15 amino acids. The V segment lost 7 bases and the J segment 6 bases; nucleotides outside the gene matches: 10. These data are taken from a study of T cells in Graves' hyperthyroidism and ophthalmopathy. Amplified TCR beta CDR3 regions derived from RNA transcripts. The HTBI primer set drove a first-round RT-PCR of the TCR CDR3. TCRdb called the multiplex PCR reads again in MiXCR, with one record for every CDR3 protein. The sample contains approximately 600,000 distinct CDR3 sequences, 14% of which appear only once.

The receptor's source is a woman aged 25 to 39 with Graves' hyperthyroidism that later progressed to Graves' ophthalmopathy. V is TRBV11-3 and J is TRBJ2-1, with 9 bases identical to TRBD2. Sequenced input: blood. The CDR3 sequence is CASNPGVAGANEQFF. For the CDR3, the DNA is TGTGCCAGCAACCCGGGGGTAGCGGGAGCCAATGAGCAGTTCTTC.